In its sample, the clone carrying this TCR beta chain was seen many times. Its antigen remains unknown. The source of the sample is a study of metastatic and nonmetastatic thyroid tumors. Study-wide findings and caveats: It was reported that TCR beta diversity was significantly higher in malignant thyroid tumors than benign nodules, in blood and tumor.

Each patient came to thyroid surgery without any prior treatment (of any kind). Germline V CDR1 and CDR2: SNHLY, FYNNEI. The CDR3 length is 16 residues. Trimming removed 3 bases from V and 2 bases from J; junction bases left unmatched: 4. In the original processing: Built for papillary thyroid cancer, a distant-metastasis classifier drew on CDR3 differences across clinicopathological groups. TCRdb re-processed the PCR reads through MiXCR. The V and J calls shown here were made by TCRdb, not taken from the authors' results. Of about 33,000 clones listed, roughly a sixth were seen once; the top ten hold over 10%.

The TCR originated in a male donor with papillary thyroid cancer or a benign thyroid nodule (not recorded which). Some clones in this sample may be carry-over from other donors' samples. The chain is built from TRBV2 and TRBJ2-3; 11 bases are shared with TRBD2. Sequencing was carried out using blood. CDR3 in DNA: TGTGCCAGCAGTGATACTAGCGGGGGACTCACAGATACGCAGTATTTT. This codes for CASSDTSGGLTDTQYF.